The T cell receptor (beta chain) described here comes from a study of blood T cell repertoires in COVID-19. Study overall: T cells, B-cell-depleted T cells, or PBMCs supplied cDNA or gDNA.

V lost 1 base and J 0 bases, leaving 23 bases between the germline ends. The germline V gene has CDR1 SGHNT and CDR2 YYREEE (reference sequence). The CDR3 contains 19 residues. This clone was seen once. Per the original methods: Amplifying reference gene primers gave estimates of nucleated cell counts. Assay used: immunoSEQ multiplex PCR; TCRdb lists only in-frame clones, some missing. V, J and clone size derive from that table, while D and trimming were established from the DNA sequence. This table has approximately 79,000 clones, 80% appearing once. Patients in Seattle were enrolled during active infection, then followed longitudinally.

The sequenced material came from peripheral blood. This sequence was found in a man aged 50 to 59 with COVID-19, enrolled during active disease. The genes are TRBV5-4 and TRBJ2-7; a possible D gene is TRBD1 (5 bases). The CDR3 is CASSLRLGQGFPSSYEQYF. The DNA for the CDR3 is TGTGCCAGCAGCTTGAGATTGGGGCAGGGTTTTCCCTCCTCCTACGAGCAGTACTTC. Combining the CDR3 with reference TRBV5-4 and TRBJ2-7 gives the whole variable domain ETGVTQSPTHLIKTRGQQVTLRCSSQSGHNTVSWYQQALGQGPQFIFQYYREEENGRGNFPPRFSGLQFPNYSSELNVNALELDDSALYLCASSLRLGQGFPSSYEQYFGPGTRLTVT.